Listed below are T cell receptor beta chains from one sample, sequenced in a study of blood T cell repertoires in COVID-19. Assay: immunoSEQ multiplex PCR; the TCRdb copy retains only in-frame clones and omits some. The sample lists roughly 130,000 clones; 84% were seen once. The sequencing sample was made of PBMCs or T cells enriched from blood (not recorded which). The receptor source for this set is a woman in her 50s with acute COVID-19. Each CDR3 is given with its conserved first and last residue. The D gene is left open where the match is weak. For some rows the clone size is stated as once, few or many, or as a class when expanded; others skip it.

abundance,v_gene,j_gene,d_gene,CDR3aa,CDR3nt
NA,TRBV7-9,TRBJ2-3,TRBD2,CASSLTSGRRTDTQYF,TGTGCCAGCAGCCTGACTAGCGGGAGGAGGACAGATACGCAGTATTTT
once,TRBV5-6,TRBJ2-5,TRBD2,CASSSGLAINQETQYF,TGTGCCAGCAGCTCGGGACTAGCGATTAACCAAGAGACCCAGTACTTC
NA,TRBV3-1/TRBV3-2,TRBJ2-2,TRBD2,CASSRGGRWDGELFF,TGTGCCAGCAGCCGCGGCGGGAGATGGGACGGGGAGCTGTTTTTT
NA,TRBV7-2,TRBJ2-5,TRBD2,CASSFSSGRKIETQYF,TGTGCCAGCAGCTTCTCTAGCGGGAGAAAGATAGAGACCCAGTACTTC
NA,TRBV7-3,TRBJ2-3,TRBD2,CASSVSGSADTQYF,TGTGCCAGCAGCGTTAGCGGGAGCGCAGATACGCAGTATTTT
NA,TRBV30,TRBJ1-5,NA,CAWSRTVARGAGQPQHF,TGTGCCTGGAGCCGAACAGTCGCCCGGGGGGCAGGACAGCCCCAGCATTTT
NA,TRBV4-1,TRBJ2-6,NA,CASSPLDGGSGANVLTF,TGCGCCAGCAGCCCCTTGGACGGAGGCTCTGGGGCCAACGTCCTGACTTTC
NA,TRBV7-2,TRBJ2-1,NA,CASSLESLTTNEQFF,TGTGCCAGCAGCTTAGAGTCCCTTACAACCAATGAGCAGTTCTTC
few,TRBV27,TRBJ2-3,TRBD2,CASSIASGTITDTQYF,TGTGCCAGCAGCATAGCCTCCGGGACTATCACAGATACGCAGTATTTT
NA,TRBV7-8,TRBJ2-7,TRBD2,CASSLRLAGGPSDEQYF,TGTGCCAGCAGCTTACGACTAGCGGGAGGGCCGAGCGACGAGCAGTACTTC
NA,TRBV2,TRBJ2-3,NA,CASRTSPSTDTQYF,TGTGCCAGCAGAACTAGCCCTAGCACAGATACGCAGTATTTT
NA,TRBV2,TRBJ1-4,TRBD1,CASSDPKGTGGGTNEKLFF,TGTGCCAGCAGTGACCCGAAAGGGACAGGGGGTGGAACTAATGAAAAACTGTTTTTT
few,TRBV5-8,TRBJ2-7,TRBD2,CASSLRGLAGEEQYF,TGTGCCAGCAGCCTGAGGGGACTAGCGGGAGAAGAGCAGTACTTC
once,TRBV4-2,TRBJ1-6,TRBD1,CASSQGPGGESSPLHF,TGTGCCAGCAGCCAAGGGCCAGGGGGCGAAAGTTCACCCCTCCACTTT
NA,TRBV20-1,TRBJ1-1,NA,CSASTGRNTEAFF,TGCAGTGCTAGTACAGGAAGGAACACTGAAGCTTTCTTT
NA,TRBV13,TRBJ2-7,NA,CASSLRFGGATGEQYF,TGTGCCAGCAGCCTCCGCTTTGGCGGGGCCACGGGGGAGCAGTACTTC
NA,TRBV11-2,TRBJ1-2,NA,CASSAVAKNYGYTF,TGTGCCAGCAGCGCCGTAGCAAAAAACTATGGCTACACCTTC
NA,TRBV6-5,TRBJ1-1,NA,CASREVGNTEAFF,TGTGCCAGCAGAGAGGTGGGGAACACTGAAGCTTTCTTT
once,TRBV18,TRBJ2-1,TRBD2,CASSPPAGGRGNEQFF,TGTGCCAGCTCACCACCAGCGGGAGGCCGGGGCAATGAGCAGTTCTTC
NA,TRBV18,TRBJ2-1,TRBD1,CASSPPSGGTYNEQFF,TGTGCCAGCTCACCACCCTCAGGGGGCACCTACAATGAGCAGTTCTTC
NA,TRBV5-8,TRBJ1-1,NA,CASSLYVGADTEAFF,TGTGCCAGCAGCTTGTATGTGGGGGCCGACACTGAAGCTTTCTTT
NA,TRBV5-4,TRBJ2-1,NA,CASSLAVTLSYNEQFF,TGTGCCAGCAGCTTGGCCGTGACACTCTCCTACAATGAGCAGTTCTTC
NA,TRBV21-1,TRBJ2-7,NA,CASSATAHRDYVYEQYF,TGTGCCAGCAGCGCGACAGCACACCGGGACTACGTATACGAGCAGTACTTC
NA,TRBV19,TRBJ2-4,NA,CASSKSLQLDIQYF,TGTGCCAGTAGTAAGTCCCTACAGTTAGACATTCAGTACTTC
NA,TRBV6-4,TRBJ1-2,TRBD1,CASRQGASYGYTF,TGTGCCAGCAGGCAGGGGGCTTCCTATGGCTACACCTTC
NA,TRBV18,TRBJ2-7,NA,CASSPPITAYDAYEQYF,TGTGCCAGCTCACCACCGATTACCGCGTATGATGCCTACGAGCAGTACTTC
NA,TRBV2,TRBJ1-5,NA,CASSNLDRTQHF,TGTGCCAGCAGCAACCTAGACAGGACACAGCATTTT